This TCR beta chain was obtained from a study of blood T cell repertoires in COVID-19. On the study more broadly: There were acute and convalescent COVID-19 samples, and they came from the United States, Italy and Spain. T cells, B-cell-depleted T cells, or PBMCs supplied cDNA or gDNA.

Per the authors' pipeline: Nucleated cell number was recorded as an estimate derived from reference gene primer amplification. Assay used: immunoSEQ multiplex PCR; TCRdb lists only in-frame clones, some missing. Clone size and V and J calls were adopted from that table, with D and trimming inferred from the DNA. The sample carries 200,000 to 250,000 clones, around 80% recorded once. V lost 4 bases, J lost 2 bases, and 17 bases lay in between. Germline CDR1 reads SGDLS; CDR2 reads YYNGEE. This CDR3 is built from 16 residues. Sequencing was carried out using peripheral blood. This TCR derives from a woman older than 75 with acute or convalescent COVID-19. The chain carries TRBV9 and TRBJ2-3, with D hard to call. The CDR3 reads CASSPRPTTFTDTQYF. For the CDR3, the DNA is TGTGCCAGCAGCCCCCGACCAACTACATTCACAGATACGCAGTATTTT.